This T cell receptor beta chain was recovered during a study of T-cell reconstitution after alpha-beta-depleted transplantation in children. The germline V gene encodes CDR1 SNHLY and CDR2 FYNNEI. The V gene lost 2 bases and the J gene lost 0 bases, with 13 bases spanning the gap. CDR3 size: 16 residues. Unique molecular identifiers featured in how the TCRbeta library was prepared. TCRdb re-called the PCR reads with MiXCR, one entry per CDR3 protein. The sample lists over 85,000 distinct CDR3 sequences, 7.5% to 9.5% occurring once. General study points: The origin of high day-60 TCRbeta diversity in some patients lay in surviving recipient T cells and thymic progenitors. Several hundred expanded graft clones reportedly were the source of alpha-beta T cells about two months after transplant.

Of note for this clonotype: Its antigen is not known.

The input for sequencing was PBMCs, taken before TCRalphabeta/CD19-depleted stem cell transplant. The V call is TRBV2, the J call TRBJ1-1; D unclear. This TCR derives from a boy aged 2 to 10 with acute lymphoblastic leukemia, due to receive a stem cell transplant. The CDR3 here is CASSENNFNMNTEAFF. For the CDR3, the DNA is TGTGCCAGCAGTGAAAACAACTTCAACATGAACACTGAAGCTTTCTTT.